Shown below are 16 T cell receptor beta chains from a single sample sequenced in a study of T cell changes during pregnancy in multiple sclerosis. Assay used: immunoSEQ multiplex PCR; TCRdb lists only in-frame clones, some missing. The sample shows about 50,000 clones, about nine tenths of them seen only once. Sample: CD8+ T cells from peripheral blood mononuclear cells, taken after pregnancy. Receptor source: a female donor with multiple sclerosis, enrolled in a pregnancy study.

This clone appeared once. The rearrangement joins TRBV11-2 to TRBJ2-1, with 7 bases lining up with TRBD2. Germline V gene data show CDR1 as SGHAT and CDR2 as FQNNGV. Germline trimming cut 1 base from V and 5 bases from J; bases unmatched to any gene: 2. This CDR3 has 14 residues. This chain's CDR3 is CASSLGGLNNEQFF. CDR3 bases: TGTGCCAGCAGCTTAGGGGGACTAAACAATGAGCAGTTCTTC.

By share, this clone counts as medium-sized. This rearrangement joins TRBV7-9 to TRBJ2-1; TRBD2 matches 10 bases. The CDR3 totals 17 residues. J lost 10 bases, V lost 5 bases, and 17 bases had no gene match. Looked up from germline, CDR1 is SEHNR and CDR2 is FQNEAQ (reference sequence). CDR3 loop: CASSPQMGLAGVPEQFF. The CDR3 region has the DNA TGTGCCAGCAGCCCTCAAATGGGGCTAGCGGGAGTACCGGAGCAGTTCTTC.

The V and J genes are TRBV21-1 and TRBJ1-5; the D call of TRBD1 is as the table states it, not checked on the DNA. TRBV21-1 represents a pseudogene. CDR3 length: 15 residues. The CDR3 sequence: CASSDRDGRNQPQHF. DNA of the CDR3: TGTGCCAGCAGCGACAGGGACGGCAGAAATCAGCCCCAGCATTTT.

The chain combines TRBV19 with TRBJ2-1, with D perhaps TRBD2 (6 bases). CDR1 and CDR2 from the germline V gene are LNHDA and SQIVND (reference sequence). This CDR3 is built from 11 residues. Trimming cost V 8 bases and J 8 bases, with 10 bases left between them. In nucleotides, the CDR3 is TGTGCCAGTGGGCGGGGCGATGAGCAGTTCTTC. Its protein is CASGRGDEQFF.

The V call is TRBV27, the J call TRBJ1-3; a weak D match, TRBD1 (5 bases). This CDR3 region has 15 residues. Germline values: CDR1 MNHEY, CDR2 SMNVEV (reference sequence). V was cut by 5 bases and J by 0 bases, with 11 bases left in between. The CDR3 region is CASSITGDSGNTIYF. DNA for the CDR3: TGTGCCAGCAGTATTACAGGTGACTCTGGAAACACCATATATTTT.

V and J are TRBV5-8 and TRBJ1-5; weak D call: TRBD1 (5 bases). Per the germline V gene, CDR1 is SGHTS and CDR2 is YDEGEE. Trimming took 1 base from V and 4 from J, leaving 15 bases between them. This CDR3 spans 16 amino acids. CDR3 amino acids: CASSLRSTDTNQPQHF. In DNA form, the CDR3 reads TGTGCCAGCAGCTTGAGGTCGACGGACACAAATCAGCCCCAGCATTTT.

The V call is TRBV6-6, the J call TRBJ1-5, with a possible D match to TRBD1 (6 bases). The CDR3 totals 12 residues. Germline CDR1 is MNHNY and CDR2 is SVGAGI (reference sequence). Trimming left V 6 bases short and J 7 bases short, with 10 bases between. CDR3 bases: TGTGCCAGCAGCCCAGGGGACCAGCCCCAGCATTTT. Its translation is CASSPGDQPQHF.

This CDR3 is CASSPYSRDRVSYNEQFF. The CDR3 bases are TGTGCCAGTAGTCCCTATTCCCGGGACAGGGTCTCCTACAATGAGCAGTTCTTC. This sequence joins TRBV19 and TRBJ2-1; TRBD1 aligns across 9 bases. CDR3 size: 18 residues. With V trimmed by 5 bases and J by 0 bases, 11 bases remained unmatched. Per the germline V gene, CDR1 is LNHDA and CDR2 is SQIVND (reference sequence).

The V gene is TRBV4-1, the J gene TRBJ1-1, with 8 bases identical to TRBD1. The CDR3 runs 17 residues. Germline CDR1 reads MGHRA; CDR2 reads YSYEKL. V dropped 6 bases and J dropped 0; count of bases not matched to a gene: 12. CDR3 residues: CASRVGQGGLLNTEAFF. Written as DNA, the CDR3 is TGCGCCAGCAGGGTCGGACAGGGAGGTTTATTGAACACTGAAGCTTTCTTT.

V is TRBV6-5 and J is TRBJ1-1, with D possibly TRBD1 on 5 matching bases. The ends were cut back, 4 bases at V and 2 bases at J, with 11 bases in the middle. The CDR3 runs to 14 residues. Germline V lookup: CDR1 MNHEY, CDR2 SVGAGI. CDR3 sequence (DNA): TGTGCCAGCAGTTGGGGCAGAGGAAACACTGAAGCTTTCTTT. Amino acid sequence: CASSWGRGNTEAFF.

The rearrangement links TRBV30 to TRBJ1-4; 7 nucleotides line up with TRBD1. Looked up from germline, CDR1 is GTSNPN and CDR2 is SVGIG (reference sequence). The CDR3 totals 13 residues. J was trimmed by 5 bases and V by 2 bases; bases with no gene match: 2. The CDR3 DNA reads TGTGCCTGGAGTACACAGGGGAATGAAAAACTGTTTTTT. The encoded protein is CAWSTQGNEKLFF.

The chain recombines TRBV11-2 with TRBJ2-6; D possibly corresponds to TRBD1 (5 bases). CDR1 SGHAT and CDR2 FQNNGV come from the germline V gene. CDR3 size: 15 residues. V was clipped by 5 bases and J by 2 bases, with 10 bases between them. The CDR3: CASSGVGAGANVLTF. Here the CDR3 DNA reads TGTGCCAGCAGCGGTGTAGGGGCTGGGGCCAACGTCCTGACTTTC.

J is TRBJ2-7 and V is TRBV19; 8 bases fit TRBD2. The CDR3 loop spans 15 amino acids. Germline CDR1 LNHDA, CDR2 SQIVND (reference sequence). V dropped 5 bases and J dropped 3; count of bases not matched to a gene: 9. For the CDR3, the DNA is TGTGCCAGTAGTGTCCCCGGGACTAGAAGCTACGAGCAGTACTTC. Translation: CASSVPGTRSYEQYF.

The rearrangement links TRBV7-9 to TRBJ2-3, with D uncertain. V was cut by 1 base and J by 6 bases, with 8 bases left in between. This CDR3 contains 13 residues. Germline V CDR1 and CDR2: SEHNR, FQNEAQ (reference sequence). CDR3 DNA sequence: TGTGCCAGCAGCTTAGTCTTGGGCGATACGCAGTATTTT. Translating it yields CASSLVLGDTQYF.

This chain joins TRBV7-3 and TRBJ2-7; 7 nucleotides match TRBD2. The CDR3 runs to 14 residues. With V trimmed by 1 base and J by 0 bases, 0 bases remained unmatched. CDR1 is SGHTA, CDR2 FQGTGA, per germline. The CDR3 loop is CASSLSGGSYEQYF. CDR3 nucleotides: TGTGCCAGCAGCTTAAGCGGGGGCTCCTACGAGCAGTACTTC.

This chain connects TRBV19 to TRBJ2-7, with 14 bases identical to TRBD2. Germline values: CDR1 LNHDA, CDR2 SQIVND (reference sequence). CDR3 length: 15 residues. V dropped 8 bases and J dropped 0; count of bases not matched to a gene: 3. CDR3 sequence (DNA): TGTGCCAGTGGGACTAGCGGGAGACGCTCCTACGAGCAGTACTTC. It is translated as CASGTSGRRSYEQYF.